These 3 T cell receptor beta chains were all obtained from the same sample, sequenced in a study of cytomegalovirus exposure and HLA in healthy donors. Both 60 Vbeta primers and 13 Jbeta primers went into the PCR. This table comes from immunoSEQ multiplex PCR, and its TCRdb copy is limited to in-frame clones, with some not included. This sample yields 140,000 to 150,000 clones, of which around 73% are seen a single time; around 2.9% belongs to the top ten. Sequencing was carried out using PBMCs. The receptors originated from a female donor in good health and CMV-seronegative.

The J gene is TRBJ2-2, the V gene TRBV5-1, with 9 nucleotides matching TRBD2. Germline trimming cut 5 bases from V and 2 bases from J; bases unmatched to any gene: 4. The CDR3 contains 15 residues. In germline, CDR1 is SGHRS, CDR2 YFSETQ. CDR3 bases: TGCGCCAGCAGTAGCGGGGGCCTTAACACCGGGGAGCTGTTTTTT. As protein: CASSSGGLNTGELFF.

The chain combines TRBV6-1 with TRBJ2-3; 8 bases agree with TRBD1. The CDR3 runs to 15 residues. The germline V gene has CDR1 MNHNS and CDR2 SASEGT. The V segment lost 4 bases and the J segment 8 bases; nucleotides outside the gene matches: 11. The CDR3 region is CASSGTQGAKGTQYF. DNA for the CDR3: TGTGCCAGCAGTGGTACGCAGGGGGCGAAGGGTACGCAGTATTTT.

This clone was counted only a few times. This sequence joins TRBV28 and TRBJ1-2; D is unclear. This CDR3 is built from 11 residues. Trimming cost V 6 bases and J 7 bases, with 9 bases left between them. CDR1 is MDHEN, CDR2 SYDVKM, per germline. The CDR3 DNA follows: TGTGCCAGCAGAGAGCCCGGTGGCTACACCTTC. The encoded protein is CASREPGGYTF.